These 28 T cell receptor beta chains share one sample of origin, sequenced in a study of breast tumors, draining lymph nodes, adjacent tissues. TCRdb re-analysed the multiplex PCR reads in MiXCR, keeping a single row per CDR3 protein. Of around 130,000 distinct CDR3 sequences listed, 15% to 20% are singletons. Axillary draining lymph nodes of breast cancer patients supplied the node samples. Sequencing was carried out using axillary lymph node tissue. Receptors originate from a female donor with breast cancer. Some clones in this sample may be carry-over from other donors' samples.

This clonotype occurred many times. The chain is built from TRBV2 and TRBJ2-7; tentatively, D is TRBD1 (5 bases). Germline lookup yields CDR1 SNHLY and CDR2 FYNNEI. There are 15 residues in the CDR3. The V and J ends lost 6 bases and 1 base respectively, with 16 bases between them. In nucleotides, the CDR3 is TGTGCCAGCAGCCTCTCGGTAGGGGTTTCCTACGAGCAGTACTTC. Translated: CASSLSVGVSYEQYF.

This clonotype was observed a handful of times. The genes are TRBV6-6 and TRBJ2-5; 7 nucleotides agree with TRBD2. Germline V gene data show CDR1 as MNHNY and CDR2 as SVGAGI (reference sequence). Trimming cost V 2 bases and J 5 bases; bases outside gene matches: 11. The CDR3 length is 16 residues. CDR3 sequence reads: CASSYQGGGKAETQYF. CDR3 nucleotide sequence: TGTGCCAGCAGTTACCAGGGCGGGGGAAAGGCTGAGACCCAGTACTTC.

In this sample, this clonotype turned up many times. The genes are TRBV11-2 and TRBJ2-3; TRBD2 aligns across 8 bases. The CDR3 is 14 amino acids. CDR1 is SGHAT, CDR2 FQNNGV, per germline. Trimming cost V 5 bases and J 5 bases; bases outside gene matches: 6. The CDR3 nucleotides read TGTGCCAGCAGCCCGGGACTAGATAGAGATACGCAGTATTTT. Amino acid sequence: CASSPGLDRDTQYF.

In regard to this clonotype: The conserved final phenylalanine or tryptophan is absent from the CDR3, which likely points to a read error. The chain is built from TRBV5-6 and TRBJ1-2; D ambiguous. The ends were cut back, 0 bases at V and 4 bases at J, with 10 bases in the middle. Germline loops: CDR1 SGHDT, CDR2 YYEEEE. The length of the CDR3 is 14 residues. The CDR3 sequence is CASSLERGSYGYTL. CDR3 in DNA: TGTGCCAGCAGCTTGGAGCGGGGAAGCTATGGCTACACCTTA.

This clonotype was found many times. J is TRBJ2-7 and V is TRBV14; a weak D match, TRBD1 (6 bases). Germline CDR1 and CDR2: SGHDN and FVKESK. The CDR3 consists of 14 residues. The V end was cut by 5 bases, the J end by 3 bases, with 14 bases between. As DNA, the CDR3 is TGTGCCAGCAGCAGGGACACGATAATCTACGAGCAGTACTTC. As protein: CASSRDTIIYEQYF.

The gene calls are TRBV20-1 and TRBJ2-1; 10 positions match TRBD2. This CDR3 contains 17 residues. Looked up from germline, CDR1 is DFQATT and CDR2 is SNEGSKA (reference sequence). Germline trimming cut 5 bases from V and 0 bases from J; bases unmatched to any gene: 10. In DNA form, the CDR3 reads TGCAGTGCTCGGCCCCAGACTAGCGGGTTCTCCTACAATGAGCAGTTCTTC. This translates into CSARPQTSGFSYNEQFF.

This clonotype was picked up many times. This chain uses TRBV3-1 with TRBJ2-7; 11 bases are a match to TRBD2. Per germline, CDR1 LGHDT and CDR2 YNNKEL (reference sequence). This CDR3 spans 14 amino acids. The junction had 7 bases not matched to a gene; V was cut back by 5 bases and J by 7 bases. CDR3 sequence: CASSDIAGGREQYF. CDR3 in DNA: TGTGCCAGCAGCGATATAGCGGGAGGGAGAGAGCAGTACTTC.

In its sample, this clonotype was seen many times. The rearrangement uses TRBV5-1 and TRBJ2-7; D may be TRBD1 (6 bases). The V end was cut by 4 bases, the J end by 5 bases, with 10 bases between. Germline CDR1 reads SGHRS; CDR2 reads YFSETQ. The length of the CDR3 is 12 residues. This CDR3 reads CASSPHRDEQYF. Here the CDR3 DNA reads TGCGCCAGCAGCCCTCACAGGGACGAGCAGTACTTC.

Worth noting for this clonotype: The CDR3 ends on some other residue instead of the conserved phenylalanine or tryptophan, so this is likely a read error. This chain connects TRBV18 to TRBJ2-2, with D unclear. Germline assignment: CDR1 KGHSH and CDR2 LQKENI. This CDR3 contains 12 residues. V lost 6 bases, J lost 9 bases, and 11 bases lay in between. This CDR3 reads CASSPNSRELFS. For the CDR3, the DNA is TGTGCCAGCTCCCCCAACTCGAGGGAGCTGTTTTCT.

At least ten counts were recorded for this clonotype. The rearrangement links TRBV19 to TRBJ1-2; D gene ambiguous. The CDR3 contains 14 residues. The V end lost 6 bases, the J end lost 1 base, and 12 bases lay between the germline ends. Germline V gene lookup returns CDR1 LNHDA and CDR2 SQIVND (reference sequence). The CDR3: CASSQERHNYGYTF. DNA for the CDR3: TGTGCCAGTAGCCAAGAGCGTCATAACTATGGCTACACCTTC.

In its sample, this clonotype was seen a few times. The CDR3 DNA sequence: TGTGCCAGCAGCCGGGACTTCACCGGGGAGCTGTTTTTT. This codes for CASSRDFTGELFF. The chain joins TRBV5-5 to TRBJ2-2, with D perhaps matching TRBD2 (6 bases). CDR3 length equals 13 residues. In germline, CDR1 is SGHKS, CDR2 YYEKEE (reference sequence). V lost 4 bases and J lost 4, with 8 bases in between.

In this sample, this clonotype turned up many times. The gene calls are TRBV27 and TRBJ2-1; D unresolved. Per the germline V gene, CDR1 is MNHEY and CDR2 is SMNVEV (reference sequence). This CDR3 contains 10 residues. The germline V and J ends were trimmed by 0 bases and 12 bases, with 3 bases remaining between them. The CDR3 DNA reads TGTGCCAGCAGTTTATCCCCGCAGTTCTTC. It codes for CASSLSPQFF.

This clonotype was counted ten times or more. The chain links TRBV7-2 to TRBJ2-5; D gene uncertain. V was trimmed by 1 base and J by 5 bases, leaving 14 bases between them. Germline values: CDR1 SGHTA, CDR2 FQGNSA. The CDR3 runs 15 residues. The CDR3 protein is CASSLVVFSRETQYF. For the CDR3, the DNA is TGTGCCAGCAGCTTAGTAGTTTTTTCAAGGGAGACCCAGTACTTC.

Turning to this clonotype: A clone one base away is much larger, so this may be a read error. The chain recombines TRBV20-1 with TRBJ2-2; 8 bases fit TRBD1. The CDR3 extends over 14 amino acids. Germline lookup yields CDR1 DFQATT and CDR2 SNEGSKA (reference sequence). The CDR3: CSASIQGDTGELLF. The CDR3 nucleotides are TGCAGTGCTAGTATACAGGGGGACACCGGGGAGCTGCTTTTT.

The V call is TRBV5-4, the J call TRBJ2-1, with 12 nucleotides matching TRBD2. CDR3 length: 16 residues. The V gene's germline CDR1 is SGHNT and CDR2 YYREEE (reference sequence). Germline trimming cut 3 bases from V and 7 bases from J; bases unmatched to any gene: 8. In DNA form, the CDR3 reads TGTGCCAGCAGCTCTCCCCGACTAGCGGGAGAGAATGAGCAGTTCTTC. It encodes CASSSPRLAGENEQFF.

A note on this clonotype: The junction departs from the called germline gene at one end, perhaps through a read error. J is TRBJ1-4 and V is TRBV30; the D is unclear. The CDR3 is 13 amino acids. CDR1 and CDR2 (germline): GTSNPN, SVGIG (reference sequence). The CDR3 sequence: CAWSVQNNERLFF. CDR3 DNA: TGTGCCTGGAGTGTGCAGAATAATGAAAGACTGTTTTTT.

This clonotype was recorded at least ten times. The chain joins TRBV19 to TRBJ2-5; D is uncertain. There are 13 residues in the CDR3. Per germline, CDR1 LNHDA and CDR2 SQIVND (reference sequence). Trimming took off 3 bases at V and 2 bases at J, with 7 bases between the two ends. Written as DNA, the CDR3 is TGTGCCAGTAGTATTGTCAGTCAAGAGACCCAGTACTTC. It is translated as CASSIVSQETQYF.

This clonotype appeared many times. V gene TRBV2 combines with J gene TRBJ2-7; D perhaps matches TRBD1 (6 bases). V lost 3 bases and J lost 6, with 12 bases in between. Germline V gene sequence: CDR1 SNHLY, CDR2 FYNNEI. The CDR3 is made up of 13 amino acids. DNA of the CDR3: TGTGCCAGCAGTGAGAGACAACAGGGCGAGCAGTACTTC. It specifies CASSERQQGEQYF. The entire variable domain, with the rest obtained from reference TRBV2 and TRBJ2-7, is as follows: EPEVTQTPSHQVTQMGQEVILRCVPISNHLYFYWYRQILGQKVEFLVSFYNNEISEKSEIFDDQFSVERPDGSNFTLKIRSTKLEDSAMYFCASSERQQGEQYFGPGTRLTVT.

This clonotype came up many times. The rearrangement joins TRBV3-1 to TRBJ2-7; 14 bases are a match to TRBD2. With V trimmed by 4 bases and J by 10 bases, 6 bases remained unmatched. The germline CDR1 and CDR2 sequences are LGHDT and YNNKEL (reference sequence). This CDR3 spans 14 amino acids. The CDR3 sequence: CASSPGLAGGKQYF. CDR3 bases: TGTGCCAGCAGCCCAGGACTAGCGGGAGGAAAACAGTACTTC.

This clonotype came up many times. CDR3 residues: CASSHLEGSGEQYF. The CDR3 nucleotides are TGTGCCAGCAGCCACCTGGAGGGGTCTGGGGAGCAGTACTTC. The V and J genes are TRBV11-2 and TRBJ2-7; possibly TRBD2 for D (6 bases). The V gene lost 5 bases and the J gene lost 7 bases, with 18 bases spanning the gap. The CDR3 spans 14 residues. Per the germline V gene, CDR1 is SGHAT and CDR2 is FQNNGV.

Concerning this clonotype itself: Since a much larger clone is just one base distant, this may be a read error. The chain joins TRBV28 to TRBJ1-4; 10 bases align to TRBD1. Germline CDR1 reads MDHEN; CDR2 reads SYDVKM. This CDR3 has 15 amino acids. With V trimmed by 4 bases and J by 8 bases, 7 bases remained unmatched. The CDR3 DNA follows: TGTGCCAGCAGTTCGAGGACAGGGGGACACGAAAAACTGTTTTTT. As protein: CASSSRTGGHEKLFF.

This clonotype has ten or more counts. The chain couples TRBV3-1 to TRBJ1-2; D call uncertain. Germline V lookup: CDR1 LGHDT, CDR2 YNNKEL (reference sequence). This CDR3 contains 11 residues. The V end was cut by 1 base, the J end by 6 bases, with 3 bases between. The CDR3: CASSQVHGYTF. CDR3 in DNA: TGTGCCAGCAGCCAAGTCCATGGCTACACCTTC.

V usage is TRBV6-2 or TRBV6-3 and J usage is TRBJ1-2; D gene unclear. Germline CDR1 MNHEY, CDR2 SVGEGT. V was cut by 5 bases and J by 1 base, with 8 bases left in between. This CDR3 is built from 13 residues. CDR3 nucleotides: TGTGCCAGCAGTCGTCCGGATAACTATGGCTACACCTTC. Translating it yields CASSRPDNYGYTF.

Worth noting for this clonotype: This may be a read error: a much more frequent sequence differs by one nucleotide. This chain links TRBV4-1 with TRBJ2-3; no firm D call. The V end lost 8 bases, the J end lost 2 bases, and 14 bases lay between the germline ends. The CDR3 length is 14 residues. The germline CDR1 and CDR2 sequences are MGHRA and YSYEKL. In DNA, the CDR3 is TGCGCCAGCGGCCCGAGTGCCACCACAGATACGCAGTATTTT. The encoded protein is CASGPSATTDTQYF.

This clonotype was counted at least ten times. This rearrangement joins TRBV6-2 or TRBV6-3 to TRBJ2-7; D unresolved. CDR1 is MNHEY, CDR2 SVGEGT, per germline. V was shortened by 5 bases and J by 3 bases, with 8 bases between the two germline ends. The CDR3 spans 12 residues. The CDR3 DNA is TGTGCCAGCAGTCGTAATATCTACGAGCAGTACTTC. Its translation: CASSRNIYEQYF.

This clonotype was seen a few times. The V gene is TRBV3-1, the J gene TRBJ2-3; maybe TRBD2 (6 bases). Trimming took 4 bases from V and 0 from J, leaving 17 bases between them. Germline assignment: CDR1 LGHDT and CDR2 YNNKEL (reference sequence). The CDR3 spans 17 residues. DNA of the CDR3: TGTGCCAGCAGCCCTTCACTCCGGACTACGAGCACAGATACGCAGTATTTT. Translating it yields CASSPSLRTTSTDTQYF.

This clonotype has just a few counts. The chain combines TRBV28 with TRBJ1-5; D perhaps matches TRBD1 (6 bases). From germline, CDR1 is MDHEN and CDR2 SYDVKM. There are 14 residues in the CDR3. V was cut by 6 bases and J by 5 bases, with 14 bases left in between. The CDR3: CASRQTGPDQPQHF. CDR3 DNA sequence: TGTGCCAGCAGGCAGACAGGCCCCGATCAGCCCCAGCATTTT.

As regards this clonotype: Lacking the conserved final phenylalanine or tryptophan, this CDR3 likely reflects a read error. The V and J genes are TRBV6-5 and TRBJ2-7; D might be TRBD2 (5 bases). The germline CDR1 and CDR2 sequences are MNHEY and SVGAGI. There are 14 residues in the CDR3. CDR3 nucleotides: TGTGCTAGCAGTTACGCCGGACTGAGCTACGAGCAGTACCTC. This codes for CASSYAGLSYEQYL.